There are many counts of the clone carrying this T cell receptor (beta chain). CD8 T cells were positively selected from what remained after CD4 positive selection. This entry belongs to a study of naive and memory T cell subsets. An equimolar mix of two oligonucleotides served as the beta constant-region primer for TRBC1 and TRBC2. Each CDR3 protein gets one entry after TCRdb re-called the UMI-ligation and nested PCR reads with MiXCR. Here the sample spans roughly 140,000 distinct CDR3 sequences, approximately 15% being singletons. This CDR3 comprises 13 residues. V gave up 3 bases and J gave up 3 bases, with 7 bases separating them.

Material for sequencing was naive CD4+ T cells from blood. The clonotype was recovered from a human donor in good health. This rearrangement joins TRBV12-3 or TRBV12-4 to TRBJ2-3; D gene unclear. The CDR3 is CASSFGQTDTQYF. The CDR3 bases are TGTGCCAGCAGTTTCGGGCAAACAGATACGCAGTATTTT.